Below are 8 T cell receptor beta chains sequenced from a single sample in a study of technical replicates of blood from four donors (TCRdb year 2017). The method was the immunoSEQ multiplex PCR assay. Entries here come from immuneACCESS through TCRdb and include only in-frame sequences with V and J called. Some clones fail to appear in such tables; in the studies checked, an unresolved V gene covers under half of the shortfall, and the cause of the remainder is unknown. This sample comprises about 60,000 clones, about 87% of them detected only once. The ten largest clones represent about 5.1% of the sample. The sequencing input was PBMCs. These receptors were taken from a human donor in good health. Some clones in this sample may be carry-over from other donors' samples.

This clone was seen repeatedly, ten times or more. The chain recombines TRBV5-1 with TRBJ1-2; D possibly corresponds to TRBD1 (6 bases). The CDR3 is 12 residues long. The V end lost 7 bases, the J end lost 8 bases, and 15 bases lay between the germline ends. Germline loops: CDR1 SGHRS, CDR2 YFSETQ. CDR3 sequence: CASRGGAGGYTF. The CDR3 nucleotides read TGCGCCAGCCGCGGGGGGGCAGGAGGCTACACCTTC.

The V call is TRBV7-9, the J call TRBJ2-1; TRBD2 aligns across 11 bases. Germline values: CDR1 SEHNR, CDR2 FQNEAQ (reference sequence). Trimming removed 4 bases from V and 7 bases from J; junction bases left unmatched: 9. The CDR3 runs to 16 residues. The CDR3 loop reads CASSSLAGGPRNEQFF. The CDR3 coding sequence is TGTGCCAGCAGCTCCTTAGCGGGAGGGCCGCGGAATGAGCAGTTCTTC.

This clone has a single count. J is TRBJ2-5 and V is TRBV2; 9 nucleotides agree with TRBD1. Germline V gene sequence: CDR1 SNHLY, CDR2 FYNNEI. The CDR3 is 14 residues long. Trimming removed 6 bases from V and 7 bases from J; junction bases left unmatched: 9. The chain's CDR3 is CASRGDREGGTQYF. The CDR3 region has the DNA TGTGCCAGCAGGGGGGACAGGGAGGGTGGGACCCAGTACTTC.

The sample holds one count of this clone. The V call is TRBV30, the J call TRBJ2-5; D gene ambiguous. The V gene lost 0 bases and the J gene lost 5 bases, with 10 bases spanning the gap. The CDR3 consists of 13 residues. Looked up from germline, CDR1 is GTSNPN and CDR2 is SVGIG (reference sequence). CDR3 DNA sequence: TGTGCCTGGAGTGTACCAGGAATGGAGACCCAGTACTTC. Amino acids: CAWSVPGMETQYF.

The rearrangement links TRBV25-1 to TRBJ2-6; D perhaps matches TRBD1 (6 bases). V was clipped by 2 bases and J by 0 bases, with 11 bases between them. CDR3 size: 17 residues. The germline CDR1 and CDR2 sequences are MGHDK and SYGVNS. Here the CDR3 reads CASSERGHNSGANVLTF. The CDR3 DNA reads TGTGCCAGCAGTGAAAGGGGACACAACTCTGGGGCCAACGTCCTGACTTTC.

The rearrangement links TRBV4-3 to TRBJ2-1; perhaps TRBD2 as D (5 bases). The germline V gene encodes CDR1 LGHNA and CDR2 YSLEER. This CDR3 contains 14 residues. The V and J ends lost 1 base and 4 bases respectively, with 8 bases between them. CDR3 nucleotides: TGCGCCAGCAGCCAAGTGAGGGCATACAATGAGCAGTTCTTC. As protein: CASSQVRAYNEQFF.

The rearrangement uses TRBV7-3 and TRBJ2-5; D is ambiguous. Germline CDR1 reads SGHTA; CDR2 reads FQGTGA. The CDR3 is 13 residues long. The V end lost 5 bases, the J end lost 4 bases, and 11 bases lay between the germline ends. The CDR3 sequence: CASSPAVRETQYF. In DNA, the CDR3 is TGTGCCAGCAGCCCCGCGGTACGAGAGACCCAGTACTTC. Together with reference TRBV7-3 and TRBJ2-5, the CDR3 gives the full variable domain: GAGVSQTPSNKVTEKGKYVELRCDPISGHTALYWYRQSLGQGPEFLIYFQGTGAADDSGLPNDRFFAVRPEGSVSTLKIQRTERGDSAVYLCASSPAVRETQYFGPGTRLLVL.

V gene TRBV7-2 combines with J gene TRBJ1-3, with 8 nucleotides matching TRBD1. This CDR3 spans 17 amino acids. Germline CDR1 SGHTA, CDR2 FQGNSA. Trimming cost V 5 bases and J 10 bases; bases outside gene matches: 19. In DNA form, the CDR3 reads TGTGCCAGCAGCCCCGATCGACCGGGACAGGCGAACCCGACCATATATTTT. It is translated as CASSPDRPGQANPTIYF.